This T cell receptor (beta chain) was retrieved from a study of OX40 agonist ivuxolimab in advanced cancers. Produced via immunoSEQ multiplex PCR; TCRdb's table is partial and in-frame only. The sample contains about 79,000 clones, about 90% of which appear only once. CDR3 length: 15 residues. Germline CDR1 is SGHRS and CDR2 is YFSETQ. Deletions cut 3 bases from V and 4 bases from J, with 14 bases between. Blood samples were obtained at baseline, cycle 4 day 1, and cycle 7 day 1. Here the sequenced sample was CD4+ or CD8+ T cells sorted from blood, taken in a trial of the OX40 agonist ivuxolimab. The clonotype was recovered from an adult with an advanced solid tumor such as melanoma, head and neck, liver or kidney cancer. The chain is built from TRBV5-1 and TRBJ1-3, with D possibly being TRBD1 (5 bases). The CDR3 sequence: CASSWTSGSGNTIYF. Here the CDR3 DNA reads TGCGCCAGCAGCTGGACTTCAGGGTCGGGAAACACCATATATTTT.